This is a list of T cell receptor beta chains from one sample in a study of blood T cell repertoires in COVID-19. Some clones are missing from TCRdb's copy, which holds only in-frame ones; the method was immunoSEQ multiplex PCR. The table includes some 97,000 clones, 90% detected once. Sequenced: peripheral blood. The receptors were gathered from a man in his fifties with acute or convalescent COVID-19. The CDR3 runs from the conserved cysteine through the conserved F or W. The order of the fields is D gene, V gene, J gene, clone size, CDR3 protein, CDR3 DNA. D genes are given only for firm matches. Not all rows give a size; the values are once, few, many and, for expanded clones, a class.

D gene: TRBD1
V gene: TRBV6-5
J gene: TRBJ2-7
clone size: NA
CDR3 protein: CASSYYGTASYEQYF
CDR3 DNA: TGTGCCAGCAGTTACTATGGGACAGCCTCCTACGAGCAGTACTTC

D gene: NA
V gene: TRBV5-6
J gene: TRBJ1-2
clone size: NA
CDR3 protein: CASSHAEGGYTF
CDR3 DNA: TGTGCCAGCAGCCATGCGGAGGGGGGCTACACCTTC

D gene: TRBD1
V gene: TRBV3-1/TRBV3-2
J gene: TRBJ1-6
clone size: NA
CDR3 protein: CASSPTGTANSPLHF
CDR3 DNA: TGTGCCAGCAGCCCAACCGGGACAGCTAATTCACCCCTCCACTTT

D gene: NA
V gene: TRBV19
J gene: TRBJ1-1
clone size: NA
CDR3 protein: CASRTTGRGTEAFF
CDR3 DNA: TGTGCCAGTAGGACCACAGGGAGGGGGACTGAAGCTTTCTTT

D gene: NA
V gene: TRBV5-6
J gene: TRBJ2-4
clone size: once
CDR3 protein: CASSVGPYSTTKNIQYF
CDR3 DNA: TGTGCCAGCAGCGTCGGCCCGTACAGCACGACCAAAAACATTCAGTACTTC

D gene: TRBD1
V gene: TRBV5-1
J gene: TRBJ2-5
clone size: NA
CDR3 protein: CASSSPTGNVQTQYF
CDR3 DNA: TGCGCCAGCAGCTCTCCGACAGGGAACGTGCAGACCCAGTACTTC

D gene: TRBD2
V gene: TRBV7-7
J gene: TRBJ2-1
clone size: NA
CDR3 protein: CASSSDLGRAYYEQFF
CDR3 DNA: TGTGCCAGCAGCTCCGATTTGGGGAGGGCCTATTATGAGCAGTTCTTC

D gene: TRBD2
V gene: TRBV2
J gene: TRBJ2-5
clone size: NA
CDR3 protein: CASSTGTSGQETQYF
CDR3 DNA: TGTGCCAGCAGCACTGGGACTAGCGGGCAAGAGACCCAGTACTTC

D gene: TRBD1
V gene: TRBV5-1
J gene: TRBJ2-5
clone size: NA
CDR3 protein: CASSRGQLQETQYF
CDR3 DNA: TGCGCCAGCAGCCGGGGACAGCTACAAGAGACCCAGTACTTC

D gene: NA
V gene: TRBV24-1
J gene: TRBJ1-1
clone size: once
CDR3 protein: CATSDARNTEAFF
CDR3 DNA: TGTGCCACCAGTGACGCCAGGAACACTGAAGCTTTCTTT

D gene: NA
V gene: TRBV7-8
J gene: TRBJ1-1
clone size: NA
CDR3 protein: CASSLAQGRTEAFF
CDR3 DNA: TGTGCCAGCAGCTTAGCGCAGGGGCGAACTGAAGCTTTCTTT

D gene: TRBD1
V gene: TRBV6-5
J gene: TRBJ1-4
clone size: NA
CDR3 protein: CASSLDRVTEKLFF
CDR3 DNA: TGTGCCAGCAGTTTAGACAGGGTAACTGAAAAACTGTTTTTT

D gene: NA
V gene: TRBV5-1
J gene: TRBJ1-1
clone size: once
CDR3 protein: CASSWEAENTEAFF
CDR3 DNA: TGCGCCAGCAGCTGGGAGGCAGAGAACACTGAAGCTTTCTTT

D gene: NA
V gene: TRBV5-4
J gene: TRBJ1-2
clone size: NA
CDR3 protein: CASSLATGPSWGGYTF
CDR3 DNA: TGTGCCAGCAGCTTGGCTACAGGGCCCTCCTGGGGCGGCTACACCTTC

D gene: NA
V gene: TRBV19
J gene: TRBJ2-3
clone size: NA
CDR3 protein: CASTNRVSTDTQYF
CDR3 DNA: TGTGCCAGTACCAACAGGGTCAGCACAGATACGCAGTATTTT

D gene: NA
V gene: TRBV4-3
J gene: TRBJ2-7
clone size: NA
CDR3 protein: CASSHRRGSYEQYF
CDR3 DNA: TGCGCCAGCAGCCATCGCAGGGGCTCCTACGAGCAGTACTTC

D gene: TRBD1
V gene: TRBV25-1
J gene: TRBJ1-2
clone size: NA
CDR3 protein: CASSERQGLGYTF
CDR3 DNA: TGTGCCAGCAGTGAAAGACAGGGGCTTGGCTACACCTTC

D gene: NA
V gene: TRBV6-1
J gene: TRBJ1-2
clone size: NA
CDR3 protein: CASSEAVGANYGYTF
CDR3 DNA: TGTGCCAGCAGTGAAGCCGTAGGGGCGAACTATGGCTACACCTTC

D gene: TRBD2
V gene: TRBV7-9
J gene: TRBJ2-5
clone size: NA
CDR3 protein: CASSQGLIPLQETQYF
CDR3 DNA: TGTGCCAGCAGCCAGGGACTAATACCCCTCCAAGAGACCCAGTACTTC

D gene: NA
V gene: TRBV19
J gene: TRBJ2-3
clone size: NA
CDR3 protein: CASSIYLGGTDTQYF
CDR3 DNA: TGTGCCAGTAGTATATACCTGGGCGGCACAGATACGCAGTATTTT

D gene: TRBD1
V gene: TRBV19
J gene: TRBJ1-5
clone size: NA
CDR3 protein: CATRPGQQPNQPQHF
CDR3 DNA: TGTGCCACGAGACCGGGACAGCAGCCCAATCAGCCCCAGCATTTT

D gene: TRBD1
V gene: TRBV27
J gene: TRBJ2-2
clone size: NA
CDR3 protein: CASSSVTGVPGELFF
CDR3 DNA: TGTGCCAGCAGTTCCGTGACAGGGGTGCCCGGGGAGCTGTTTTTT

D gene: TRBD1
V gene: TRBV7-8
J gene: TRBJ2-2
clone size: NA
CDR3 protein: CASSRGPSPNTGELFF
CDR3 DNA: TGTGCCAGCAGCAGGGGGCCGTCCCCGAACACCGGGGAGCTGTTTTTT

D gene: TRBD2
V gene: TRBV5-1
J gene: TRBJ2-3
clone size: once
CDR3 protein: CASSTLGLAGEDTQYF
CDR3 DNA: TGCGCCAGCAGCACCCTAGGACTAGCGGGAGAAGATACGCAGTATTTT

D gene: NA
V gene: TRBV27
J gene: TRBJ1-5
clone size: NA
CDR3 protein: CASSPRGGAVQPQHF
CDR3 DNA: TGTGCCAGCAGTCCCCGCGGGGGGGCAGTTCAGCCCCAGCATTTT

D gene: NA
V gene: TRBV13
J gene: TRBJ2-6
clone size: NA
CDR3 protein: CASSPEAFSGANVLTF
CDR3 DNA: TGTGCCAGCAGCCCAGAAGCGTTCTCTGGGGCCAACGTCCTGACTTTC

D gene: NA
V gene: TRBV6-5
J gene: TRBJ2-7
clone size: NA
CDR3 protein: CASGPGTEQYF
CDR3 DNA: TGTGCCAGCGGACCCGGGACAGAGCAGTACTTC

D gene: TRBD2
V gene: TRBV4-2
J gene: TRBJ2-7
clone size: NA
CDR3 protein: CASSQLGLAGGDPYEQYF
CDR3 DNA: TGTGCCAGCAGCCAACTCGGACTAGCGGGAGGGGATCCCTACGAGCAGTACTTC

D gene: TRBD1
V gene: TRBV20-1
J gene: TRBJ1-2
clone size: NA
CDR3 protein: CSAWTGGGYTF
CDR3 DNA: TGCAGTGCTTGGACAGGGGGTGGCTACACCTTC

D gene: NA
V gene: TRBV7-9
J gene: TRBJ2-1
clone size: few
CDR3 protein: CASSVNAGWGEQFF
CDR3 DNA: TGTGCCAGCAGCGTCAACGCAGGGTGGGGTGAGCAGTTCTTC

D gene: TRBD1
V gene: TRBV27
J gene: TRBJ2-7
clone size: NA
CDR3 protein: CASSLYGTGGEQYF
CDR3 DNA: TGTGCCAGCAGTTTATATGGGACAGGGGGCGAGCAGTACTTC

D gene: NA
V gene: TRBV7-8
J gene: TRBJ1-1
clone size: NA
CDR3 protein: CASSSHLSTEAFF
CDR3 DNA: TGTGCCAGCAGCTCGCATCTATCCACTGAAGCTTTCTTT

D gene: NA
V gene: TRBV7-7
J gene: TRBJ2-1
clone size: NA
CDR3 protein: CASSLGAYNEQFF
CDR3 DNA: TGTGCCAGCAGCTTAGGCGCCTACAATGAGCAGTTCTTC

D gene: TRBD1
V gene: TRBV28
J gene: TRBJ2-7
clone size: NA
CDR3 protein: CASSLRPFRTGETYEQYF
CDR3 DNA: TGTGCCAGCAGTTTAAGACCCTTTCGAACAGGGGAAACCTACGAGCAGTACTTC

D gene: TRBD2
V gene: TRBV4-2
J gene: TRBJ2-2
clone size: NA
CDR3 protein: CASSQDPAQGGHTGELFF
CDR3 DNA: TGTGCCAGCAGCCAAGACCCGGCCCAGGGAGGGCACACCGGGGAGCTGTTTTTT

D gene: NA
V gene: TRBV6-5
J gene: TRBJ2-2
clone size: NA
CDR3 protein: CASSSGMGTGELFF
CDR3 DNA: TGTGCCAGCAGTTCCGGGATGGGCACCGGGGAGCTGTTTTTT

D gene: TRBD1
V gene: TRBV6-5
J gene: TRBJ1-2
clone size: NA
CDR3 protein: CASSSQGTYGYTF
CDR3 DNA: TGTGCCAGCAGTTCACAGGGGACCTATGGCTACACCTTC

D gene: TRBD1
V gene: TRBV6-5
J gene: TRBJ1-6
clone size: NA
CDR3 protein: CASSLPGTGGSPLHF
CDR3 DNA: TGTGCCAGCAGTCTACCCGGGACAGGGGGTTCACCCCTCCACTTT

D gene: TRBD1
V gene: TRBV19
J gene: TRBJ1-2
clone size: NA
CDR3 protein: CASSMGQGRVGSYGYTF
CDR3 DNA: TGTGCCAGTAGTATGGGACAGGGTAGGGTAGGCTCCTATGGCTACACCTTC

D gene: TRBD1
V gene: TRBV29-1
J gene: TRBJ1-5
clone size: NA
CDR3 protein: CSVETGGGNQPQHF
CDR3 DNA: TGCAGCGTCGAGACAGGGGGCGGCAATCAGCCCCAGCATTTT

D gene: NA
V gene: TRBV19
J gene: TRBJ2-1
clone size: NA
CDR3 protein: CASSGSVSSYNEQFF
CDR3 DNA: TGTGCCAGTAGTGGTAGCGTGAGCTCCTACAATGAGCAGTTCTTC

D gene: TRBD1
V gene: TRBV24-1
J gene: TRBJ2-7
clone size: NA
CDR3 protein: CATSDLGTVSSEQYF
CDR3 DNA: TGTGCCACCAGTGATTTGGGGACAGTTTCCTCCGAGCAGTACTTC

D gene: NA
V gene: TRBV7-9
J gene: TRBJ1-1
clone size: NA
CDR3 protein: CASSPWAANTEAFF
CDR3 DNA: TGTGCCAGCAGCCCGTGGGCAGCGAACACTGAAGCTTTCTTT

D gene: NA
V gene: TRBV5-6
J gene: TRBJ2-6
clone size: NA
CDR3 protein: CASSPSGANVLTF
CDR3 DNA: TGTGCCAGCAGTCCGTCTGGGGCCAACGTCCTGACTTTC

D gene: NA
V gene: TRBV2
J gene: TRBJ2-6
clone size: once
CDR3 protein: CASSIGANVLTF
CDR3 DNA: TGTGCCAGCAGTATAGGGGCCAACGTCCTGACTTTC

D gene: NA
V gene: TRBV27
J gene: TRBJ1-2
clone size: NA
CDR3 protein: CASCSVYGGEYGYTF
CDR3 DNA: TGTGCCAGCTGCAGCGTTTATGGGGGGGAATATGGCTACACCTTC

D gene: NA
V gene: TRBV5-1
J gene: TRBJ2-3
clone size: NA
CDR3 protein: CASGGVYTDTQYF
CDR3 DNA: TGCGCCAGCGGAGGGGTTTACACAGATACGCAGTATTTT

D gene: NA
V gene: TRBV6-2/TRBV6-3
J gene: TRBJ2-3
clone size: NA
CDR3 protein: CASSYGTDTDTQYF
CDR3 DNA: TGTGCCAGCAGTTACGGGACTGACACAGATACGCAGTATTTT

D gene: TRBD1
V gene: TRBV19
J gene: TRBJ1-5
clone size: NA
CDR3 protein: CASSIFPGTGSNQPQHF
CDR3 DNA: TGTGCCAGTAGTATATTCCCCGGGACAGGAAGCAATCAGCCCCAGCATTTT

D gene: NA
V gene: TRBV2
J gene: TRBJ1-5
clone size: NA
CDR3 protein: CASTKAGIQPQHF
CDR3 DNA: TGTGCCAGCACCAAGGCGGGGATTCAGCCCCAGCATTTT

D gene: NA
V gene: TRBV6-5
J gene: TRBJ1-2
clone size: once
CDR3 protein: CASSYGGKGAYGYTF
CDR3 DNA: TGTGCCAGCAGTTACGGGGGGAAGGGCGCCTATGGCTACACCTTC

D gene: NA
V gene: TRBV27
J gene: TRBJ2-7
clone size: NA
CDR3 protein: CASSLSDSSSYEQYF
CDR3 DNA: TGTGCCAGCAGTTTATCAGACAGTAGCTCCTACGAGCAGTACTTC

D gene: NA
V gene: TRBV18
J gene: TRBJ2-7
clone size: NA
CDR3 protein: CASQGNLGDSEQYF
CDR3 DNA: TGTGCCAGCCAAGGAAACTTAGGTGACTCCGAGCAGTACTTC

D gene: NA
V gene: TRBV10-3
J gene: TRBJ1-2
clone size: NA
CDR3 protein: CAIAQGGYGYTF
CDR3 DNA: TGTGCCATCGCGCAGGGAGGCTATGGCTACACCTTC

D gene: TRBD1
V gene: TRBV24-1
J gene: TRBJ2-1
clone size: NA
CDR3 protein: CATSDPGQGVSEQFF
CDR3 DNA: TGTGCCACCAGTGATCCGGGACAGGGGGTTAGTGAGCAGTTCTTC

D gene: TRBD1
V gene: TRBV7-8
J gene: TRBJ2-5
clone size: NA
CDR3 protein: CASSQRQGALGETQYF
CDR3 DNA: TGTGCCAGCAGCCAACGACAGGGGGCGCTAGGAGAGACCCAGTACTTC

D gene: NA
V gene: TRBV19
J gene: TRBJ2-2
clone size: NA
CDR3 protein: CASNHPGSTGELFF
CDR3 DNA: TGTGCCAGTAATCATCCGGGGAGCACCGGGGAGCTGTTTTTT

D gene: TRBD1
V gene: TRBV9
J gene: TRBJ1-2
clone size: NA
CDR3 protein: CASSVSGGQGYTF
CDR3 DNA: TGTGCCAGCAGCGTATCAGGGGGTCAAGGCTACACCTTC

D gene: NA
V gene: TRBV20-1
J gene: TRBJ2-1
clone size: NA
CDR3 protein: CSASDGSEQFF
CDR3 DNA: TGCAGTGCTAGCGATGGTAGTGAGCAGTTCTTC

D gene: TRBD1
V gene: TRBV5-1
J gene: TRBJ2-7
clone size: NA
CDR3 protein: CASRPGTDYEQYF
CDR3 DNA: TGCGCCAGCCGCCCCGGGACAGACTACGAGCAGTACTTC